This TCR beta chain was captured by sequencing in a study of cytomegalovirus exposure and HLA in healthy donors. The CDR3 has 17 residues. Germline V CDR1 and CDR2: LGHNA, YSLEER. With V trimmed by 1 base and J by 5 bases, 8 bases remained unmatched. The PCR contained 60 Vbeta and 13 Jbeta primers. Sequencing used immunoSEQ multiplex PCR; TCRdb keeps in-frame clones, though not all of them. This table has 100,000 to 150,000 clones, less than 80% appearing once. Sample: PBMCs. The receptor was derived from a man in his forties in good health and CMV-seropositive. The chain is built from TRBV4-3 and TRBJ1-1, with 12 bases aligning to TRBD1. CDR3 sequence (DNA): TGCGCCAGCAGCCAAGCGGGGACAGGGGGCAGGGGAACTGAAGCTTTCTTT. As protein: CASSQAGTGGRGTEAFF.